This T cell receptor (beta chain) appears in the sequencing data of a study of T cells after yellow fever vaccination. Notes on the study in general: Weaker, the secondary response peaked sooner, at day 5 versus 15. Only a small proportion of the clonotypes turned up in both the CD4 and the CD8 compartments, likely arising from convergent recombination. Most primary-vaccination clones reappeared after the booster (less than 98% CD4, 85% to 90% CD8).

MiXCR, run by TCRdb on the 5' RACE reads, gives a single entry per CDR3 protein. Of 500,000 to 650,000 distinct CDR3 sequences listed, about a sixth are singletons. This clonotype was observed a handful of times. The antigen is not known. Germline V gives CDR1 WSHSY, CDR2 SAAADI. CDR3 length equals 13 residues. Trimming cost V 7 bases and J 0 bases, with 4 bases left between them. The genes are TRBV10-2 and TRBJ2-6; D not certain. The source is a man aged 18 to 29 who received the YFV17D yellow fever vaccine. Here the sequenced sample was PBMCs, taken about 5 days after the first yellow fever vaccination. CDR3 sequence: CASKVSGANVLTF. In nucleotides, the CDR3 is TGCGCCAGCAAAGTCTCTGGGGCCAACGTCCTGACTTTC.